Presented here are 24 T cell receptor beta chains from one specimen sequenced in a study of molecular identifiers for immune sequencing clone quantification. TCRdb passed the PCR reads through MiXCR, listing each CDR3 protein once. The sample has about 68,000 distinct CDR3 sequences; 15% to 20% are singletons. The sample taken for sequencing was naive CD8+ T cells from blood, with Jurkat cell RNA spiked in. Specified subset: FACS-sorted CD8+CD4-CCR7+CD45RA+ naive T cells. The receptors were sampled from a human donor in good health. Some libraries in this study had Jurkat cell RNA spiked in.

This clonotype occurred a few times. The V and J genes are TRBV27 and TRBJ2-3, with D hard to call. The CDR3 extends over 14 amino acids. V lost 2 bases and J 2 bases, leaving 8 bases between the germline ends. Germline V CDR1 and CDR2: MNHEY, SMNVEV (reference sequence). The CDR3 sequence: CASSLVQHTDTQYF. The CDR3 DNA reads TGTGCCAGCAGTTTAGTACAACACACAGATACGCAGTATTTT.

V gene TRBV7-9 combines with J gene TRBJ2-1; D is unclear. The germline CDR1 and CDR2 sequences are SEHNR and FQNEAQ (reference sequence). V lost 4 bases and J 12 bases, leaving 22 bases between the germline ends. The CDR3 contains 15 residues. In DNA form, the CDR3 reads TGTGCCAGCAGCTCCACCCAAACTCCGGTTTTTGTGCAGTTCTTC. Its translation is CASSSTQTPVFVQFF. Combining the CDR3 with reference TRBV7-9 and TRBJ2-1 gives the whole variable domain DTGVSQNPRHKITKRGQNVTFRCDPISEHNRLYWYRQTLGQGPEFLTYFQNEAQLEKSRLLSDRFSAERPKGSFSTLEIQRTEQGDSAMYLCASSSTQTPVFVQFFGPGTRLTVL.

The chain uses TRBV28 and TRBJ1-2, with TRBD1 as a possible D gene (5 bases). The CDR3 has 12 residues. The V gene's germline CDR1 is MDHEN and CDR2 SYDVKM. Trimming removed 11 bases at V and 1 base at J, with 11 bases between. The CDR3 DNA reads as TGTGCCCTCCGAGGACATAACTATGGCTACACCTTC. This encodes CALRGHNYGYTF.

This clonotype came up a few times. The chain employs TRBV20-1 and TRBJ2-3; D is unclear. Germline V gene data show CDR1 as DFQATT and CDR2 as SNEGSKA (reference sequence). The CDR3 loop spans 15 amino acids. Trimming pared 1 base from V and 0 bases from J, leaving 11 bases between. The CDR3 reads CSARGFIESTDTQYF. The CDR3 DNA reads as TGCAGTGCTAGAGGATTCATAGAGAGCACAGATACGCAGTATTTT.

This clonotype has just a few counts. Just one base apart from a much larger clone, this may be a read error. V is TRBV9 and J is TRBJ2-7; maybe TRBD1 (5 bases). V was pared by 0 bases and J by 2 bases, with 9 bases between. The CDR3 length is 14 residues. The germline CDR1 and CDR2 sequences are SGDLS and YYNGEE. The DNA for the CDR3 is TGTGCCAGCAGCGTAGGGGGCGAGACCTACGAGCAGTACTTC. Translating gives CASSVGGETYEQYF. The full variable domain, in which reference TRBV9 and TRBJ2-7 provide the parts outside the CDR3, is DSGVTQTPKHLITATGQRVTLRCSPRSGDLSVYWYQQSLDQGLQFLIQYYNGEERAKGNILERFSAQQFPDLHSELNLSSLELGDSALYFCASSVGGETYEQYFGPGTRLTVT.

This clonotype was observed a handful of times. V is TRBV28 and J is TRBJ2-3; no firm D call. The CDR3 loop spans 15 amino acids. Trimming took off 3 bases at V and 2 bases at J, with 12 bases between the two ends. Germline V CDR1 and CDR2: MDHEN, SYDVKM. The CDR3 here is CASSFLLGNTDTQYF. In DNA form, the CDR3 reads TGTGCCAGCAGTTTTCTTCTGGGTAACACAGATACGCAGTATTTT.

This clonotype was counted ten times or more. The chain recombines TRBV2 with TRBJ2-6; D is ambiguous. Germline V gives CDR1 SNHLY, CDR2 FYNNEI. CDR3 length: 16 amino acids. The V and J ends lost 7 bases and 1 base respectively, with 14 bases between them. CDR3 nucleotide sequence: TGTGCCAGCACTCCCGGTGCCGTATCTGGGGCCAACGTCCTGACTTTC. Amino acids: CASTPGAVSGANVLTF. The full variable domain, in which reference TRBV2 and TRBJ2-6 provide the parts outside the CDR3, is EPEVTQTPSHQVTQMGQEVILRCVPISNHLYFYWYRQILGQKVEFLVSFYNNEISEKSEIFDDQFSVERPDGSNFTLKIRSTKLEDSAMYFCASTPGAVSGANVLTFGAGSRLTVL.

This clonotype has just a few counts. It may be a read error: a sequence one base away is much more abundant. The rearrangement links TRBV7-6 to TRBJ2-3; 11 bases agree with TRBD2. The CDR3 is 15 amino acids. CDR1 and CDR2 (germline): SGHVS, FNYEAQ. The V gene end was trimmed by 4 bases and the J gene end by 10 bases; junction bases not matched to a gene: 10. In nucleotides, the CDR3 is TGTGCCAGCAGCTCGTCCGGGACTAGCGGTGATGCGCAGTATTTT. Encoded protein: CASSSSGTSGDAQYF.

Notes on this clonotype: Compared with germline, one end of the junction differs, possibly owing to a read error. The chain uses TRBV11-2 and TRBJ2-7, with 9 bases that match TRBD1. From germline, CDR1 is SGHAT and CDR2 FQNNGV. There are 14 residues in the CDR3. The CDR3 coding sequence is TGTGCCAGCAGCTTAACGGGACAGGGCTACGGGCAGTACTTC. This encodes CASSLTGQGYGQYF.

This clonotype was picked up one time. This may stem from a read error, because a much larger clone lies one nucleotide away. This chain joins TRBV6-6 and TRBJ2-7; D might be TRBD1 (6 bases). V shed 8 bases and J shed 0 bases, with 8 bases lying between them. CDR3 length equals 12 residues. Germline V gives CDR1 MNHNY, CDR2 SVGAGI (reference sequence). The CDR3 region has the DNA TGTGCCAGCGGGGGCAGCTCCTACGAGCAGTACTTC. This encodes CASGGSSYEQYF.

In this sample, this clonotype turned up many times. This chain connects TRBV4-1 to TRBJ2-2; D might be TRBD1 or TRBD2, each matching 5 bases. Germline-derived CDR1 and CDR2 are MGHRA and YSYEKL. The V and J ends lost 1 base and 0 bases respectively, with 15 bases between them. The CDR3 loop spans 18 amino acids. The CDR3 region is CASSQGVPGPPNTGELFF. CDR3 coding DNA: TGCGCCAGCAGCCAAGGCGTACCGGGACCCCCGAACACCGGGGAGCTGTTTTTT.

This clonotype came up many times. The J gene is TRBJ2-3, the V gene TRBV28; 9 bases are a match to TRBD1. The germline V gene has CDR1 MDHEN and CDR2 SYDVKM. J lost 6 bases, V lost 6 bases, and 10 bases had no gene match. The CDR3 loop spans 15 amino acids. The DNA of the CDR3 is TGTGCCAGCAGCCCCCGGACAGGGGCTTTGGATACGCAGTATTTT. Translating it yields CASSPRTGALDTQYF.

This chain connects TRBV4-1 to TRBJ2-2; no reliable D call. V lost 2 bases to trimming and J lost 7 bases, with 11 bases between them. This CDR3 region has 14 residues. Germline CDR1 and CDR2: MGHRA and YSYEKL. CDR3 in DNA: TGCGCCAGCAGCCAAAGTCCATCTAGCGGGGAGCTGTTTTTT. Amino acid sequence: CASSQSPSSGELFF.

This clonotype was detected many times. The chain carries TRBV7-6 and TRBJ2-1, with 7 positions matching TRBD2. The CDR3 has 14 amino acids. CDR1 is SGHVS, CDR2 FNYEAQ, per germline. V dropped 3 bases and J dropped 7; count of bases not matched to a gene: 6. The CDR3, as DNA: TGTGCCAGCAGCTTCTTTGGCGGGAGTAATGAGCAGTTCTTC. Translation: CASSFFGGSNEQFF.

Points on this clonotype: A much bigger clone sits one base away, suggesting this may be a read error. This chain joins TRBV29-1 and TRBJ1-2; no firm D call. In germline, CDR1 is SQVTM, CDR2 ANQGSEA. V gave up 1 base and J gave up 7 bases, with 10 bases separating them. The CDR3 sequence is 12 residues long. This CDR3 reads CSVEAGPCGYTF. The CDR3 DNA reads as TGCAGCGTTGAAGCTGGGCCGTGTGGCTACACCTTC.

This clonotype was detected ten times or more. In DNA form, the CDR3 reads TGTGCCAGCAGTAACGGGGGCGAGCAGTACTTC. This gives the protein CASSNGGEQYF. The genes are TRBV11-2 and TRBJ2-7, with a tentative D call TRBD2 (6 bases). Per germline, CDR1 SGHAT and CDR2 FQNNGV. This CDR3 is built from 11 residues. V lost 6 bases, J lost 6 bases, and 9 bases lay in between. Together with reference TRBV11-2 and TRBJ2-7, the CDR3 gives the full variable domain: EAGVAQSPRYKIIEKRQSVAFWCNPISGHATLYWYQQILGQGPKLLIQFQNNGVVDDSQLPKDRFSAERLKGVDSTLKIQPAKLEDSAVYLCASSNGGEQYFGPGTRLTVT.

This clonotype was observed at least ten times. The chain has TRBV6-5 and TRBJ2-7; tentative D call: TRBD2 (5 bases). CDR3 length: 15 residues. The V end was cut by 1 base, the J end by 5 bases, with 15 bases between. The germline V gene has CDR1 MNHEY and CDR2 SVGAGI. In nucleotides, the CDR3 is TGTGCCAGCAGTTACTTTGCGGGCCGCGTGAACGAGCAGTACTTC. This gives the protein CASSYFAGRVNEQYF.

In regard to this clonotype: Being one base from a much bigger clone, this may be a read error. The genes are TRBV4-1 and TRBJ2-7; D uncertain. Trimming removed 1 base from V and 6 bases from J, with 13 bases in between. Germline lookup yields CDR1 MGHRA and CDR2 YSYEKL. The CDR3 is 14 amino acids. The CDR3, as DNA: TGCGCCAGCAGCCAAGTTCACCAGGCAACCGAGCAGTACTTC. As protein: CASSQVHQATEQYF.

There are many counts of this clonotype. The gene calls are TRBV3-1 and TRBJ2-7; D gene ambiguous. CDR3 length: 17 residues. V was cut by 6 bases and J by 0 bases, with 21 bases left in between. Germline loops: CDR1 LGHDT, CDR2 YNNKEL (reference sequence). CDR3 nucleotide sequence: TGTGCCAGCAGGCAGACCACTCCAACAAGGAGCTCCTACGAGCAGTACTTC. As protein: CASRQTTPTRSSYEQYF.

This clonotype is categorized as medium-sized. J is TRBJ2-6 and V is TRBV4-1; a weak D match, TRBD2 (6 bases). V lost 4 bases, J lost 0 bases, and 19 bases lay in between. Germline V lookup: CDR1 MGHRA, CDR2 YSYEKL. The CDR3 has 19 residues. The CDR3 bases are TGCGCCAGCAGCCTCGACTCCTCTAGCGTATTCTCTGGGGCCAACGTCCTGACTTTC. Encoded protein: CASSLDSSSVFSGANVLTF.

This clonotype has a count of ten or more. The V and J genes are TRBV4-2 and TRBJ1-1; no clear D gene. Looked up from germline, CDR1 is LGHNA and CDR2 is YNFKEQ. Trimming removed 1 base at V and 4 bases at J, with 7 bases between. The CDR3 covers 13 residues. The CDR3 region is CASSQGWGTEAFF. The CDR3 DNA is TGTGCCAGCAGCCAAGGTTGGGGCACTGAAGCTTTCTTT.

Concerning this clonotype itself: A read error may be the cause here, since a much bigger clone is one base away. The CDR3 is CAGSDTGGRSEQYF. The CDR3 DNA is TGTGCCGGCAGTGATACAGGGGGAAGGAGCGAGCAGTACTTC. The rearrangement uses TRBV2 and TRBJ2-7, with 8 bases aligning to TRBD1. This CDR3 spans 14 amino acids. CDR1 is SNHLY and CDR2 is FYNNEI in the germline V gene.

This clonotype was observed many times. The V and J genes are TRBV9 and TRBJ2-2, with unresolved D. V gave up 0 bases and J gave up 3 bases, with 0 bases separating them. The germline V gene encodes CDR1 SGDLS and CDR2 YYNGEE. This CDR3 has 12 residues. DNA for the CDR3: TGTGCCAGCAGCGTAGACACCGGGGAGCTGTTTTTT. It encodes CASSVDTGELFF.

Details on this clonotype: Possible read error: a much larger clone is one base away. The rearrangement joins TRBV9 to TRBJ2-1, with 7 bases aligning to TRBD2. With 4 bases clipped from V and 10 bases from J, the junction kept 11 bases outside the gene matches. This CDR3 is built from 14 residues. Germline values: CDR1 SGDLS, CDR2 YYNGEE. This CDR3 is CASSPRASGKEQFF. The CDR3, as DNA: TGTGCCAGCAGCCCCCGGGCTAGCGGCAAGGAGCAGTTCTTC.